These T cell receptor beta chains were read from a single sample in a study of blood T cell repertoires in COVID-19. Libraries were prepared by immunoSEQ multiplex PCR; TCRdb keeps only in-frame clonotypes and omits some of them. The sample yields 74,000 or so clones, roughly nine tenths seen once. The sample comprised peripheral blood. These receptors were collected from a man aged 45 to 65 with active COVID-19. Each CDR3 is given with its conserved first and last residue. D genes are given only for firm matches. Size values are once, few and many counts, or a class for expanded clones, and some rows have none.

>TRBV6-1|NA|TRBJ1-6|once
TGTGCCAGCAGTGAAGCTAGGTCAGACTTATATAATTCACCCCTCCACTTT
CASSEARSDLYNSPLHF
>TRBV27|TRBD1|TRBJ1-2|few
TGTGCCAGCAGTTTTGGACAGGGCTTAGCCTATGGCTACACCTTC
CASSFGQGLAYGYTF
>TRBV4-1|TRBD1|TRBJ1-6|NA
TGCGCCAGTAGGACAGGGACATCCTATAATTCACCCCTCCACTTT
CASRTGTSYNSPLHF
>TRBV4-3|NA|TRBJ1-2|NA
TGCGCCAGCAGCCAAGAAGGTCCAGGGGTCAATAACTATGGCTACACCTTC
CASSQEGPGVNNYGYTF
>TRBV19|NA|TRBJ2-3|NA
TGTGCCAGTAGTATAGCTTACCCCGGAGGGAACACGCAGTATTTT
CASSIAYPGGNTQYF
>TRBV11-2|NA|TRBJ2-4|NA
TGTGCCAGCAGCCCCCACTTAGCCAAAAACATTCAGTACTTC
CASSPHLAKNIQYF
>TRBV20-1|NA|TRBJ2-7|once
TGCAGTGCATCGGACAGCTACGAGCAGTACTTC
CSASDSYEQYF
>TRBV4-1|TRBD1|TRBJ2-7|NA
TGCGCCAGCAGCCAAGGACAGGGTACCTACGAGCAGTACTTC
CASSQGQGTYEQYF
>TRBV7-8|TRBD1|TRBJ1-4|few
TGTGCCAGCAGCCGGTACCGACAGGGACCTCTGGAAAAACTGTTTTTT
CASSRYRQGPLEKLFF
>TRBV6-5|TRBD1|TRBJ2-1|NA
TGTGCCAGCAGTACTCCGGGACAGGGTATCGATGAGCAGTTCTTC
CASSTPGQGIDEQFF
>TRBV21-1|NA|TRBJ1-5|few
TGTGCCAGCAGCTGGACAGGGAATCAGCCCCAGCATTTT
CASSWTGNQPQHF
>TRBV5-4|NA|TRBJ1-1|NA
TGTGCCAGCAGCTTCGGCCAGGCAGCTTTCTTT
CASSFGQAAFF
>TRBV5-6|NA|TRBJ2-7|NA
TGTGCCAGCGGAGGGCCTAGGCAGCAGTACTTC
CASGGPRQQYF
>TRBV20-1|NA|TRBJ1-1|NA
TGCAGTGCCCACCTGGGAGGAACAGCTTTCTTT
CSAHLGGTAFF
>TRBV4-1|TRBD1|TRBJ1-3|NA
TGCGCCAGCAGCCAAAGGACAGGGGCTGGATACTCTGGAAACACCATATATTTT
CASSQRTGAGYSGNTIYF
>TRBV11-2|NA|TRBJ2-3|NA
TGTGCCAGCAGCTTCACAGCTTCCACAGATACGCAGTATTTT
CASSFTASTDTQYF
>TRBV7-2|TRBD1|TRBJ1-1|NA
TGTGCCAGCAGGGCGACAGGGACGAACACTGAAGCTTTCTTT
CASRATGTNTEAFF
>TRBV2|TRBD1|TRBJ2-7|NA
TGTGCCAGCAGGATGGACAGGAGCTCCTACGAGCAGTACTTC
CASRMDRSSYEQYF
>TRBV2|NA|TRBJ1-4|few
TGTGCCAGCAGGAAGAGGGAAGGGGGAGAAAAACTGTTTTTT
CASRKREGGEKLFF
>TRBV11-3|TRBD1|TRBJ2-1|NA
TGTGCCAGCAGCCGAAGACAGGGACCCTACAATGAGCAGTTCTTC
CASSRRQGPYNEQFF
>TRBV11-3|NA|TRBJ2-1|NA
TGTGCCAGCAGCTTAGATCGGAGGAGGATCCATATTATCAATGAGCAGTTCTTC
CASSLDRRRIHIINEQFF
>TRBV6-1|NA|TRBJ2-1|NA
TGTGCCAGCAGTGAAGAGGCGAGGGCCCAAAAAGTCTTC
CASSEEARAQKVF
>TRBV25-1|NA|TRBJ2-5|NA
TGTGCCAGCAGCCACTACCTTTTACGGGGGGAGACCCAGTACTTC
CASSHYLLRGETQYF
>TRBV2|TRBD2|TRBJ2-7|NA
TGTGCCAGCAGGCAAACTAGCGGGGGGACCTACGAGCAGTACTTC
CASRQTSGGTYEQYF
>TRBV2|TRBD2|TRBJ2-2|NA
TGTGCCAGCAGTGTAGCGGGGGGGCCAGGGACCGGGGAGCTGTTTTTT
CASSVAGGPGTGELFF
>TRBV4-1|TRBD1|TRBJ2-7|NA
TGCGCCAGCAGCCAAGGACAGGGCACCTACGAGCAGTACTTC
CASSQGQGTYEQYF
>TRBV5-1|NA|TRBJ2-3|once
TGCGCCAGCAGCTGGAGCGACAGCAGCACAGATACGCAGTATTTT
CASSWSDSSTDTQYF
>TRBV5-1|TRBD1|TRBJ2-1|NA
TGCGCCAGCACTCAGGACAGGGGCTATTCTGAGCAGTTCTTC
CASTQDRGYSEQFF
>TRBV19|TRBD1|TRBJ2-7|NA
TGTGCCAGTAGTATTCAGGGGGAGTCCTACGAGCAGTACTTC
CASSIQGESYEQYF
>TRBV7-3|NA|TRBJ1-1|NA
TGTGCCAGCAGCTCCAGGGGCGGCACTGAAGCTTTCTTT
CASSSRGGTEAFF
>TRBV2|TRBD1|TRBJ2-1|NA
TGTGCCAGCAGTGACCTTCAGGGGGATCTAGGGAATGAGCAGTTCTTC
CASSDLQGDLGNEQFF
>TRBV3-1/TRBV3-2|TRBD1|TRBJ2-5|NA
TGTGCCAGCAGCCCCGGACAGGGGGTTACTCAAGAGACCCAGTACTTC
CASSPGQGVTQETQYF
>TRBV19|NA|TRBJ1-2|few
TGTGCCAGTACCCTAAGCGGGATCTATGGCTACACCTTC
CASTLSGIYGYTF